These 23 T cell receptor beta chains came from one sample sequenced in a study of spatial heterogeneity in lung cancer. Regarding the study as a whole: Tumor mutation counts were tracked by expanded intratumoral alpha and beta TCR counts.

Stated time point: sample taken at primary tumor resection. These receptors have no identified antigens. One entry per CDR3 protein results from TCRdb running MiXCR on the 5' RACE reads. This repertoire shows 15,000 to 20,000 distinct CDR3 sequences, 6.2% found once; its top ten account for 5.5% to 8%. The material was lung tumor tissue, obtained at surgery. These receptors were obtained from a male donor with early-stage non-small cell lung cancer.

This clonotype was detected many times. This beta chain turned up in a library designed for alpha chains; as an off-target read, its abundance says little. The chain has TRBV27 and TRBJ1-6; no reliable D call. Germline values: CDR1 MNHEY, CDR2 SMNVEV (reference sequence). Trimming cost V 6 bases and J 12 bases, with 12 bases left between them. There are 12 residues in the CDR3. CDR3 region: CASSRTLGPLHF. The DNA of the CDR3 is TGTGCCAGCAGCCGTACCCTAGGACCCCTCCACTTT.

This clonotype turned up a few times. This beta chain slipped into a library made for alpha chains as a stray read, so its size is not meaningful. The CDR3 region is CAWSVGVRPADTQYF. The CDR3 DNA sequence: TGTGCCTGGAGTGTAGGGGTCCGACCGGCAGATACGCAGTATTTT. V gene TRBV30 combines with J gene TRBJ2-3, with D maybe TRBD1 (5 bases). This CDR3 is built from 15 residues. Germline-derived CDR1 and CDR2 are GTSNPN and SVGIG (reference sequence). With 0 bases removed from V and 4 bases from J, the gap between germline ends came to 14 bases.

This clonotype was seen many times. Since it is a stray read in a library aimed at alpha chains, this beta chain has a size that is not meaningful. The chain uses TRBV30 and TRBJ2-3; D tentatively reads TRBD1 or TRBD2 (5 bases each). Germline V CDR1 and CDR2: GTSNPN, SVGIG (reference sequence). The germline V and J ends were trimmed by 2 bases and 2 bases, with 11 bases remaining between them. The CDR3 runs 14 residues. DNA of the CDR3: TGTGCCTGGAGTCCCTGGGGGACCACAGATACGCAGTATTTT. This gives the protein CAWSPWGTTDTQYF.

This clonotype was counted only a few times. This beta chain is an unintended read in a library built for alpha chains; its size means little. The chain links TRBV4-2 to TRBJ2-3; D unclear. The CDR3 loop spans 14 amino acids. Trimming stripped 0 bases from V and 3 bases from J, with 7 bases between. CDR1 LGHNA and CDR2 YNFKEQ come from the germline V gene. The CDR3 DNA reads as TGTGCCAGCAGCCAAGAGGGTAGAACAGATACGCAGTATTTT. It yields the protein CASSQEGRTDTQYF.

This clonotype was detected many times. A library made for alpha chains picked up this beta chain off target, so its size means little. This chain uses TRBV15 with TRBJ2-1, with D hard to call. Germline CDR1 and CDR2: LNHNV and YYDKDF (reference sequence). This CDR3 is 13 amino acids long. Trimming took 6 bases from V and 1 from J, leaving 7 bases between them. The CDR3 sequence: CATSPLSYNEQFF. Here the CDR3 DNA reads TGTGCCACCAGTCCTCTTTCCTACAATGAGCAGTTCTTC.

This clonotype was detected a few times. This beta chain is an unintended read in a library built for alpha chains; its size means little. The CDR3: CASSLRPNYEQYF. As DNA, the CDR3 is TGTGCCAGCAGCCTTCGACCGAACTACGAGCAGTACTTC. The rearrangement links TRBV9 to TRBJ2-7; D not certain. The CDR3 consists of 13 residues. The V gene lost 4 bases and the J gene lost 3 bases, with 11 bases spanning the gap. The germline V gene encodes CDR1 SGDLS and CDR2 YYNGEE.

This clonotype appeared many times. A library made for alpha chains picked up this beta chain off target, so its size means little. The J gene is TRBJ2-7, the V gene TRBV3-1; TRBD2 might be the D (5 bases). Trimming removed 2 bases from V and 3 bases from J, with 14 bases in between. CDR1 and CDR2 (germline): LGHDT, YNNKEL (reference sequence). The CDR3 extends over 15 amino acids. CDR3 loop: CASSQRLTVDYEQYF. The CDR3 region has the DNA TGTGCCAGCAGCCAAAGACTAACCGTGGACTACGAGCAGTACTTC.

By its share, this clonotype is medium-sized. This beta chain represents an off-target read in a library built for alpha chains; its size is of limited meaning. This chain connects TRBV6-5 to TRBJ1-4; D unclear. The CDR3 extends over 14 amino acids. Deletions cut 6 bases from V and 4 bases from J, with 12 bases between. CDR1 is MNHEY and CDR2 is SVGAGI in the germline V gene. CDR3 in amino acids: CASREGSLNEKLFF. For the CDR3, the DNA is TGTGCCAGCAGGGAGGGCAGCCTTAATGAAAAACTGTTTTTT.

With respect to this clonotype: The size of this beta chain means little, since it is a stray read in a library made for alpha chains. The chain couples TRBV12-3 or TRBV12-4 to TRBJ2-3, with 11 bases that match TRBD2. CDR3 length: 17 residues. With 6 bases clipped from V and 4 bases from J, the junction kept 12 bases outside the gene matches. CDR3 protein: CASSVAGSGGVADTQYF. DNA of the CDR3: TGTGCCAGCAGCGTAGCGGGTAGCGGGGGGGTCGCAGATACGCAGTATTTT.

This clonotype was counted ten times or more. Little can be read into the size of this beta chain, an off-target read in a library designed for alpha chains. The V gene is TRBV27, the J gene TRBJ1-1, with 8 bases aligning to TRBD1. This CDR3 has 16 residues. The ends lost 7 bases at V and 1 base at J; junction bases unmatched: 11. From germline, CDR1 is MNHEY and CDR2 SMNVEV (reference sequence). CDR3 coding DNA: TGTGCCAGCACCCATTGGGCTGGACAGGGGAACACTGAAGCTTTCTTT. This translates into CASTHWAGQGNTEAFF.

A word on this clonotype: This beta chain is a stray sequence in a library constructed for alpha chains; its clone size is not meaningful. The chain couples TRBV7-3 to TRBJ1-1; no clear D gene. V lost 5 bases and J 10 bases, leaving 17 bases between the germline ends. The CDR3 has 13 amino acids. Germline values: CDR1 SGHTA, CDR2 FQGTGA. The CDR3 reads CASSPSGGRGAFF. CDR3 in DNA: TGTGCCAGCAGCCCTAGCGGAGGTCGGGGAGCTTTCTTT.

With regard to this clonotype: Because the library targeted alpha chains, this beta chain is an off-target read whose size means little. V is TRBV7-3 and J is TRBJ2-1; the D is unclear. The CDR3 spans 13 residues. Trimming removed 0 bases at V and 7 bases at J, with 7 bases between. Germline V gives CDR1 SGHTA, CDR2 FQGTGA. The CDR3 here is CASSLTPGNEQFF. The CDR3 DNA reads TGTGCCAGCAGCTTAACGCCAGGAAATGAGCAGTTCTTC.

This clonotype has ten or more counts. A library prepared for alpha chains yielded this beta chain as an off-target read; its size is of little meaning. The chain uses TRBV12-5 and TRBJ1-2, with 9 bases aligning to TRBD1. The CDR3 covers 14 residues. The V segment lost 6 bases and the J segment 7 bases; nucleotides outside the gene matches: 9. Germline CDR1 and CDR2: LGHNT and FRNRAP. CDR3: CASGTGTGWGGYTF. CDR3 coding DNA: TGTGCTAGTGGGACCGGGACAGGGTGGGGTGGCTACACCTTC. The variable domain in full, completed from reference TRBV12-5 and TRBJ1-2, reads DARVTQTPRHKVTEMGQEVTMRCQPILGHNTVFWYRQTMMQGLELLAYFRNRAPLDDSGMPKDRFSAEMPDATLATLKIQPSEPRDSAVYFCASGTGTGWGGYTFGSGTRLTVV.

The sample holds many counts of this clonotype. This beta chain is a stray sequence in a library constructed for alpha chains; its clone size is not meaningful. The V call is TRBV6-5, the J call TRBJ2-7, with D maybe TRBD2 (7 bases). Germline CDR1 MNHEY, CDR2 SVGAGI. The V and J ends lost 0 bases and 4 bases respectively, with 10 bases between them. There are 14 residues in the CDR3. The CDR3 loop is CASSYSGGLYEQYF. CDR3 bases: TGTGCCAGCAGTTACTCGGGGGGGCTGTACGAGCAGTACTTC.

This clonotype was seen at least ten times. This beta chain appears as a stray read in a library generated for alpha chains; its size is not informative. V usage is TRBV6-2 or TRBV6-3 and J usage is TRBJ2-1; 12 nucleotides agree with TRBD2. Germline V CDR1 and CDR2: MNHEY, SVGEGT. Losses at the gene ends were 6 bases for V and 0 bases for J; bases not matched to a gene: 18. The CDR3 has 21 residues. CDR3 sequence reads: CASSPPPYGSSGGASYNEQFF. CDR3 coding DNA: TGTGCCAGCAGCCCCCCGCCTTACGGATCTAGCGGGGGGGCCTCCTACAATGAGCAGTTCTTC.

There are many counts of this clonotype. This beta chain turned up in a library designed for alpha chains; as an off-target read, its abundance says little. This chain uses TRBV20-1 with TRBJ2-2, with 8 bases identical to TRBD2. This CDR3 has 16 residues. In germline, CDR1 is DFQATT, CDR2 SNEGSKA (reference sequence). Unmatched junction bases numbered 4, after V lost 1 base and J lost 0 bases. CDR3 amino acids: CSARAVLAANTGELFF. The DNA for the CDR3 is TGCAGTGCTAGAGCGGTACTAGCGGCGAACACCGGGGAGCTGTTTTTT.

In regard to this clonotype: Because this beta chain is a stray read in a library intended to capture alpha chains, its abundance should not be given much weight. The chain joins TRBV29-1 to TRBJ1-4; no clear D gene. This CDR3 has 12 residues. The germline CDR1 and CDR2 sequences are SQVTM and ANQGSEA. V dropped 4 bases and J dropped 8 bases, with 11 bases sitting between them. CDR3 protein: CSVGPGREKLFF. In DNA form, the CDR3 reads TGCAGCGTTGGACCCGGGCGGGAAAAACTGTTTTTT.

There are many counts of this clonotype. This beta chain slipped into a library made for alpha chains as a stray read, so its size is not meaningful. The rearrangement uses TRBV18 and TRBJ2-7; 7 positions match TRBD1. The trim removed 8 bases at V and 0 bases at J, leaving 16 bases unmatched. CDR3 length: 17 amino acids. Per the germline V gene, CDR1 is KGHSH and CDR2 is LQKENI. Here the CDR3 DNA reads TGTGCCAGCCATCATGAAACCACAGGGGCGTACTCCTACGAGCAGTACTTC. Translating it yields CASHHETTGAYSYEQYF.

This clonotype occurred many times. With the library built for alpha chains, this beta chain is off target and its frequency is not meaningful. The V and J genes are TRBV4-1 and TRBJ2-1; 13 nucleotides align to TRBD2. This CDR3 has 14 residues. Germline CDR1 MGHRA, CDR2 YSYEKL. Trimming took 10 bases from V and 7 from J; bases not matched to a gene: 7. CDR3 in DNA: TGCGCCACCCAGTGGACTAGCGGGAGAAATGAGCAGTTCTTC. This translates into CATQWTSGRNEQFF.

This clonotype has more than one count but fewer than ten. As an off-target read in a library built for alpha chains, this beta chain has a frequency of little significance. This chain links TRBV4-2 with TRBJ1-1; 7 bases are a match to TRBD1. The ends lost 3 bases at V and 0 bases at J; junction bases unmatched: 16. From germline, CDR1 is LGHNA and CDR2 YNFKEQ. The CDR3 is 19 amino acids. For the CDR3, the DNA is TGTGCCAGCAGCCACCCCTGGACCGGGACAGCTCGGATGAACACTGAAGCTTTCTTT. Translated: CASSHPWTGTARMNTEAFF.

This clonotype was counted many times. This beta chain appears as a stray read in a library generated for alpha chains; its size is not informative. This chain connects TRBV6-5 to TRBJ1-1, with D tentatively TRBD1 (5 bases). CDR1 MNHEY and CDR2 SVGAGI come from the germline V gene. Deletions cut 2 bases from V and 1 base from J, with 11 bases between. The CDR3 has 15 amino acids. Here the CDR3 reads CASSYTGPTNTEAFF. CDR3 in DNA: TGTGCCAGCAGTTACACGGGACCGACGAACACTGAAGCTTTCTTT.

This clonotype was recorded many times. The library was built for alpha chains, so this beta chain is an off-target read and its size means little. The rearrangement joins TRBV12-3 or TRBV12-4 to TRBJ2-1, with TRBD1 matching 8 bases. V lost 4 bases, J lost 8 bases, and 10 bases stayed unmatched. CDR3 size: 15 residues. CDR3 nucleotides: TGTGCCAGCAGTTCCCTGGACAGGGTGAAGGATGAGCAGTTCTTC. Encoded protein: CASSSLDRVKDEQFF.

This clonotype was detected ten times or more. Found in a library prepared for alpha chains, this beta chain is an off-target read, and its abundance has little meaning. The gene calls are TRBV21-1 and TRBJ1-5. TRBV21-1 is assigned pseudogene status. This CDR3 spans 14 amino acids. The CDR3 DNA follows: TGTGCCAGCAGCAAAGTCTACAGAGATCAGCCCCAGCATTTT. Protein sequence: CASSKVYRDQPQHF.